This TCR beta chain was sequenced during a study of blood T cell repertoires in COVID-19. Libraries were prepared by immunoSEQ multiplex PCR; TCRdb keeps only in-frame clonotypes and omits some of them. The data show about 70,000 clones, about 90% seen once. V gave up 2 bases and J gave up 5 bases, with 13 bases separating them. The CDR3 runs 14 residues. The germline gives CDR1 MNHEY, CDR2 SVGAGI. The receptor comes from a man aged 35 to 55 with COVID-19, enrolled during active disease. The sample taken for sequencing was peripheral blood. The chain employs TRBV6-5 and TRBJ2-7, with D perhaps TRBD1 (7 bases). In DNA, the CDR3 is TGTGCCAGCAGTTACGGGGGGACAGTTAACGAGCAGTACTTC. This translates into CASSYGGTVNEQYF.